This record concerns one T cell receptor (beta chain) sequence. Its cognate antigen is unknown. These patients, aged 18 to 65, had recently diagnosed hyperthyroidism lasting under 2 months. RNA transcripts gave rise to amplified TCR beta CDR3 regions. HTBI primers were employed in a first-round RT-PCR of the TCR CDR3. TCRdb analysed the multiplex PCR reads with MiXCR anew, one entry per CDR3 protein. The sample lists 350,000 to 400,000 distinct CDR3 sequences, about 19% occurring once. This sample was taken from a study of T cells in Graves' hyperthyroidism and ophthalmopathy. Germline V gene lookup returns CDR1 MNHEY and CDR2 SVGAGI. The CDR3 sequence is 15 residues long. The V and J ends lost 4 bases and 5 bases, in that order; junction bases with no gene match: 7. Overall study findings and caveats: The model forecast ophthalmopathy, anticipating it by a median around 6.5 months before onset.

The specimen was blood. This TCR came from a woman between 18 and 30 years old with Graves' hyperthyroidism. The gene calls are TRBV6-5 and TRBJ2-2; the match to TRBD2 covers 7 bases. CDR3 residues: CASSSDQRGTGELFF. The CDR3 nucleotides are TGTGCCAGCAGTTCAGACCAGCGGGGTACCGGGGAGCTGTTTTTT.